These T cell receptor beta chains were read from a single sample in a study of PD-1 blockade in classical Hodgkin lymphoma. The protocol was immunoSEQ multiplex PCR, while the TCRdb copy is restricted to in-frame clones and leaves out a portion. In the table there are 14,000 or so clones, roughly 80% of which are singletons. The sequencing used peripheral blood mononuclear cells (PBMCs), collected at baseline. The receptor source for this set is a human donor with classical Hodgkin lymphoma. CDR3s include the opening cysteine and the closing phenylalanine or tryptophan. A D gene is named only where the DNA matches it firmly. The size field is filled for only some rows; it gives once, few, many or a size class.

j_call v_call d_call clone_size cdr3_aa cdr3_nt
TRBJ2-7 TRBV5-1 - - CASRPDTMYEQYF TGCGCCAGCAGACCCGATACGATGTACGAGCAGTACTTC
TRBJ2-3 TRBV28 TRBD1 - CASSPPDRDTDTQYF TGTGCCAGCAGTCCCCCAGACAGGGACACAGATACGCAGTATTTT
TRBJ2-3 TRBV10-3 - few CAISESIEEATQYF TGTGCCATCAGTGAATCGATAGAGGAGGCTACGCAGTATTTT
TRBJ1-3 TRBV20-1 - - CSAPSGNTIYF TGCAGTGCGCCCTCTGGAAACACCATATATTTT
TRBJ1-1 TRBV19 TRBD1 - CASSIVRGLTEAFF TGTGCCAGTAGTATAGTAAGGGGGCTGACTGAAGCTTTCTTT
TRBJ2-6 TRBV4-2 - - CASSQDAGDGANVLTF TGTGCCAGCAGCCAAGATGCAGGGGATGGGGCCAACGTCCTGACTTTC
TRBJ2-5 TRBV11-3 TRBD2 - CASSLASGVQETQYF TGTGCCAGCAGCTTAGCTAGCGGGGTCCAAGAGACCCAGTACTTC
TRBJ2-3 TRBV9 - - CASSVDYGATDTQYF TGTGCCAGCAGCGTAGACTATGGGGCCACAGATACGCAGTATTTT
TRBJ2-7 TRBV5-4 - - CASSSYSYEQYF TGTGCCAGCAGCTCTTACTCCTACGAGCAGTACTTC
TRBJ1-2 TRBV5-6 - - CASSLGYGYTF TGTGCCAGCAGCTTAGGCTATGGCTACACCTTC
TRBJ2-5 TRBV6-5 - - CASRRGVGQETQYF TGTGCCAGCAGGAGGGGAGTAGGCCAAGAGACCCAGTACTTC
TRBJ2-5 TRBV4-1 TRBD1 - CASSPRTGGLEETQYF TGCGCCAGCAGCCCCAGGACAGGGGGCTTGGAAGAGACCCAGTACTTC
TRBJ2-1 TRBV14 TRBD2 - CASSPRLAGVDNEQFF TGTGCCAGCAGCCCACGACTAGCGGGGGTCGACAATGAGCAGTTCTTC
TRBJ1-3 TRBV5-4 - - CASSLDGHTIYF TGTGCCAGCAGCTTGGATGGCCACACCATATATTTT
TRBJ1-3 TRBV7-8 TRBD1 - CASSAWTGGSGNTIYF TGTGCCAGCAGCGCCTGGACAGGGGGCTCTGGAAACACCATATATTTT
TRBJ2-3 TRBV9 - - CASSDTLAVRGDTQYF TGTGCCAGCAGTGATACCTTAGCGGTCAGGGGGGATACGCAGTATTTT
TRBJ2-3 TRBV6-5 - - CASSYWGGQDTQYF TGTGCCAGCAGTTATTGGGGGGGCCAAGATACGCAGTATTTT
TRBJ2-7 TRBV2 - - CASRTAQEQYF TGTGCCAGTCGGACAGCCCAGGAGCAGTACTTC
TRBJ2-1 TRBV28 TRBD1 - CASSRQGQGALGEQFF TGTGCCAGCAGTCGACAGGGACAGGGGGCGCTGGGGGAGCAGTTCTTC
TRBJ2-7 TRBV4-2 - - CASSQKPYGPSYEQYF TGTGCCAGCAGCCAAAAGCCTTACGGTCCCTCCTACGAGCAGTACTTC
TRBJ2-3 TRBV10-3 TRBD1 - CAIRSTGGDTQYF TGTGCCATCCGGTCCACAGGGGGTGATACGCAGTATTTT
TRBJ1-4 TRBV9 - - CASSVEASSARLLFF TGTGCCAGCAGCGTAGAAGCGTCGTCAGCGAGGCTACTGTTTTTT
TRBJ1-5 TRBV10-3 TRBD1 - CAISVEDRVYSNQPQHF TGTGCCATCAGTGTAGAAGACAGGGTATATAGCAATCAGCCCCAGCATTTT
TRBJ1-5 TRBV25-1 - - CASGSNQPQHF TGTGCCAGCGGGTCCAATCAGCCCCAGCATTTT
TRBJ2-3 TRBV9 - - CASSPRTVTDTQYF TGTGCCAGCAGCCCTCGGACGGTGACAGATACGCAGTATTTT
TRBJ2-7 TRBV28 - - CASIQTSRGFYEQYF TGTGCCAGCATCCAAACCTCCCGAGGGTTCTACGAGCAGTACTTC
TRBJ2-7 TRBV5-4 TRBD1 - CASSPRTWDRVGEQYF TGTGCCAGCAGCCCCAGAACTTGGGACAGGGTCGGCGAGCAGTACTTC
TRBJ2-3 TRBV7-2 - - CASSPPREDTQYF TGTGCCAGCAGCCCCCCCAGGGAAGATACGCAGTATTTT
TRBJ1-3 TRBV9 TRBD1 - CASSVDSGGTGNTIYF TGTGCCAGCAGCGTAGATTCAGGGGGGACAGGAAACACCATATATTTT
TRBJ2-6 TRBV7-9 - - CASSIYRSGANVLTF TGTGCCAGCAGCATCTACCGGTCTGGGGCCAACGTCCTGACTTTC
TRBJ1-2 TRBV5-1 - - CASSLGAVDYGYTF TGCGCCAGCAGCTTGGGGGCGGTTGACTATGGCTACACCTTC
TRBJ2-5 TRBV6-5 - - CASSPPVGETQYF TGTGCCAGCAGTCCCCCGGTAGGAGAGACCCAGTACTTC
TRBJ1-2 TRBV29-1 - - CSGESDNYGYTF TGCAGCGGGGAGAGCGATAACTATGGCTACACCTTC
TRBJ2-7 TRBV1 - - CTSSAGLSSYEQYF TGCACCAGCAGCGCCGGGCTGAGCTCCTACGAGCAGTACTTC
TRBJ2-3 TRBV7-6 TRBD1 - CASSSDRASTDTQYF TGTGCCAGCAGTTCGGACAGGGCTAGCACAGATACGCAGTATTTT
TRBJ2-5 TRBV20-1 - few CSGVWSETQYF TGCAGTGGGGTCTGGTCAGAGACCCAGTACTTC
TRBJ1-5 TRBV19 TRBD1 - CASRGTVSSNQPQHF TGTGCCAGTAGGGGGACAGTTAGTAGCAATCAGCCCCAGCATTTT
TRBJ2-7 TRBV27 - - CASSSGLKDPYEQYF TGTGCCAGCAGCTCGGGCCTGAAAGACCCCTACGAGCAGTACTTC
TRBJ2-6 TRBV9 - - CASSGGGTAHSGANVLTF TGTGCCAGCAGCGGTGGGGGGACAGCCCACTCTGGGGCCAACGTCCTGACTTTC
TRBJ2-7 TRBV5-1 - - CASSSYDSSYEQYF TGCGCCAGCAGCTCTTACGACAGCTCCTACGAGCAGTACTTC
TRBJ1-1 TRBV4-1 - once CASSPREVTEAFF TGCGCCAGCAGCCCCAGGGAGGTCACTGAAGCTTTCTTT
TRBJ2-7 TRBV10-3 - - CAISESQSSYEQYF TGTGCCATCAGTGAGTCTCAGAGCTCCTACGAGCAGTACTTC
TRBJ2-3 TRBV19 TRBD1 - CASSRQGAADTQYF TGTGCCAGTAGTAGACAGGGGGCTGCAGATACGCAGTATTTT
TRBJ2-7 TRBV19 - - CASSPPYVDEQYF TGTGCCAGTAGTCCTCCTTACGTGGACGAGCAGTACTTC
TRBJ1-1 TRBV28 - - CASSLSGNTEAFF TGTGCCAGCAGTCTATCAGGGAACACTGAAGCTTTCTTT
TRBJ1-5 TRBV5-6 - - CASSPVPSGGDQPQHF TGTGCCAGCAGCCCGGTACCATCCGGGGGGGATCAGCCCCAGCATTTT